Listed below are T cell receptor beta chains from one sample, sequenced in a study of OX40 agonist ivuxolimab in advanced cancers. Clones were sequenced by immunoSEQ multiplex PCR, and TCRdb holds only the in-frame ones, with some missing. The sample has around 72,000 clones, approximately 90% seen once. Sequences were derived from CD4+ or CD8+ T cells sorted from blood, sampled in a trial of the OX40 agonist ivuxolimab. These receptor sequences come from an adult with an advanced solid tumor such as melanoma, head and neck, liver or kidney cancer. Both conserved end residues are part of each CDR3. The order of the fields is D gene, clone size, V gene, J gene, CDR3 DNA, CDR3 protein. A D gene is named only where the DNA matches it firmly. The size of a clone is reported for some rows only, either as once, few or many, or as a class for expanded clones.

d_gene: .; abundance: .; v_gene: TRBV7-2; j_gene: TRBJ1-5; CDR3nt: TGTGCCAGCAGCTCGACAGCCTATAGCAATCAGCCCCAGCATTTT; CDR3aa: CASSSTAYSNQPQHF
d_gene: .; abundance: .; v_gene: TRBV6-1; j_gene: TRBJ1-1; CDR3nt: TGTGCCAGCAGTGAACCGGGCAGGGCGAACACTGAAGCTTTCTTT; CDR3aa: CASSEPGRANTEAFF
d_gene: .; abundance: few; v_gene: TRBV7-3; j_gene: TRBJ1-6; CDR3nt: TGTGCCAGCAGCTTGAGGGGCGGCTCCTATAATTCACCCCTCCACTTT; CDR3aa: CASSLRGGSYNSPLHF
d_gene: TRBD1; abundance: .; v_gene: TRBV5-1; j_gene: TRBJ1-5; CDR3nt: TGCGCCAGCAGCTTAGGGACAGAAAAGAATCAGCCCCAGCATTTT; CDR3aa: CASSLGTEKNQPQHF
d_gene: TRBD1; abundance: .; v_gene: TRBV6-5; j_gene: TRBJ1-4; CDR3nt: TGTGCCAGCAGTTACTCGACACAGGGGCGGGAAAAACTGTTTTTT; CDR3aa: CASSYSTQGREKLFF
d_gene: TRBD1; abundance: .; v_gene: TRBV6-6; j_gene: TRBJ2-7; CDR3nt: TGTGCCAGCAGTTATTCCCCGGGACAGGGCTCCTACGAGCAGTACTTC; CDR3aa: CASSYSPGQGSYEQYF
d_gene: TRBD2; abundance: .; v_gene: TRBV25-1; j_gene: TRBJ2-4; CDR3nt: TGTGCCTCGGGTCGGGGAGGGGAAAACATTCAGTACTTC; CDR3aa: CASGRGGENIQYF
d_gene: .; abundance: .; v_gene: TRBV28; j_gene: TRBJ1-2; CDR3nt: TGTGCCAGCAGTTTCGGGGTAAGAAATGGCTACACCTTC; CDR3aa: CASSFGVRNGYTF
d_gene: .; abundance: .; v_gene: TRBV7-9; j_gene: TRBJ1-1; CDR3nt: TGTGCCAGCAGCTTAAGTTTAGGCCAAGCCACTGAAGCTTTCTTT; CDR3aa: CASSLSLGQATEAFF
d_gene: .; abundance: .; v_gene: TRBV5-8; j_gene: TRBJ2-7; CDR3nt: TGTGCCAGCAGCTTGGGCCACGAGCAGTACTTC; CDR3aa: CASSLGHEQYF
d_gene: .; abundance: .; v_gene: TRBV5-1; j_gene: TRBJ1-2; CDR3nt: TGCGCCAGCAAGATAGAGGGCGGAAACTATGGCTACACCTTC; CDR3aa: CASKIEGGNYGYTF
d_gene: TRBD1; abundance: .; v_gene: TRBV28; j_gene: TRBJ1-2; CDR3nt: TGTGCCAGCAGTCCAGGGGGGGGAGACTATGGCTACACCTTC; CDR3aa: CASSPGGGDYGYTF
d_gene: .; abundance: .; v_gene: TRBV18; j_gene: TRBJ1-4; CDR3nt: TGTGCCAGCTCATACTCGAACTTGAATGAAAAACTGTTTTTT; CDR3aa: CASSYSNLNEKLFF
d_gene: .; abundance: once; v_gene: TRBV5-5; j_gene: TRBJ1-3; CDR3nt: TGTGCCAGCAGCTTGTACGGGGGCCGCTCTGGAAACACCATATATTTT; CDR3aa: CASSLYGGRSGNTIYF
d_gene: .; abundance: .; v_gene: TRBV27; j_gene: TRBJ2-1; CDR3nt: TGTGCCAGCAGTTTGAGGGGGAGCAATGAGCAGTTCTTC; CDR3aa: CASSLRGSNEQFF
d_gene: TRBD1; abundance: once; v_gene: TRBV6-5; j_gene: TRBJ1-2; CDR3nt: TGTGCCAGCAACGGACAGGGGGGGTTTGGCTACACCTTC; CDR3aa: CASNGQGGFGYTF
d_gene: .; abundance: .; v_gene: TRBV6-5; j_gene: TRBJ1-2; CDR3nt: TGTGCCAGCAGTTACTCCTCCAGGGGAGGAGGCTACACCTTC; CDR3aa: CASSYSSRGGGYTF
d_gene: .; abundance: .; v_gene: TRBV7-6; j_gene: TRBJ2-1; CDR3nt: TGTGCCAGCAGCCCACGTCCAGGGGTTCGTCCGAATGAGCAGTTCTTC; CDR3aa: CASSPRPGVRPNEQFF
d_gene: .; abundance: .; v_gene: TRBV19; j_gene: TRBJ2-7; CDR3nt: TGTGCCAGTAGTATAGCCCATTTGAGGGGCCTCTACGAGCAGTACTTC; CDR3aa: CASSIAHLRGLYEQYF
d_gene: .; abundance: .; v_gene: TRBV5-1; j_gene: TRBJ2-7; CDR3nt: TGCGCCAGCAGCCTTGACTCCCCCGGGACACCACTCTACGAGCAGTACTTC; CDR3aa: CASSLDSPGTPLYEQYF
d_gene: TRBD1; abundance: .; v_gene: TRBV10-3; j_gene: TRBJ1-6; CDR3nt: TGTGCCATCAGGGGGACAGGGGATTCACCCCTCCACTTT; CDR3aa: CAIRGTGDSPLHF
d_gene: .; abundance: .; v_gene: TRBV7-2; j_gene: TRBJ2-7; CDR3nt: TGTGCCAGCAGCTTAATTTCCCCAAGGAAACCCCTCGAGCAGTACTTC; CDR3aa: CASSLISPRKPLEQYF
d_gene: .; abundance: .; v_gene: TRBV5-5; j_gene: TRBJ1-3; CDR3nt: TGTGCCAGCAGCTCCTTACTCTCTGGAAACACCATATATTTT; CDR3aa: CASSSLLSGNTIYF
d_gene: TRBD1; abundance: .; v_gene: TRBV14; j_gene: TRBJ1-1; CDR3nt: TGTGCCAGCAGCCAAGCGACAGGGGGGTACACTGAAGCTTTCTTT; CDR3aa: CASSQATGGYTEAFF
d_gene: .; abundance: .; v_gene: TRBV9; j_gene: TRBJ2-7; CDR3nt: TGTGCCAGCAGCTCATCCCACCTCTACGAGCAGTACTTC; CDR3aa: CASSSSHLYEQYF
d_gene: .; abundance: .; v_gene: TRBV25-1; j_gene: TRBJ1-1; CDR3nt: TGTGCCAGCAGTGACCCCACCGGGCTTAGGGGGGTCGCTGAAGCTTTCTTT; CDR3aa: CASSDPTGLRGVAEAFF
d_gene: .; abundance: .; v_gene: TRBV14; j_gene: TRBJ2-3; CDR3nt: TGTGCCAGCAGCCAACTACTGGGGTTCGGAGATACGCAGTATTTT; CDR3aa: CASSQLLGFGDTQYF
d_gene: .; abundance: .; v_gene: TRBV30; j_gene: TRBJ2-1; CDR3nt: TGTGCCCTTGGCAGGGTCTACAATGAGCAGTTCTTC; CDR3aa: CALGRVYNEQFF
d_gene: TRBD2; abundance: .; v_gene: TRBV5-4; j_gene: TRBJ2-3; CDR3nt: TGTGCCAGCACCCCCTGGGGCGGGGGGGCCCCAGATACGCAGTATTTT; CDR3aa: CASTPWGGGAPDTQYF
d_gene: TRBD1; abundance: few; v_gene: TRBV5-6; j_gene: TRBJ2-1; CDR3nt: TGTGCCAGCAGCTCCTCGCCGGGGACAGGTTTGGGGTACAATGAGCAGTTCTTC; CDR3aa: CASSSSPGTGLGYNEQFF
d_gene: TRBD1; abundance: .; v_gene: TRBV6-6; j_gene: TRBJ1-5; CDR3nt: TGTGCCAGCAGTTACTTATCCGGGACAGCGAATCAGCCCCAGCATTTT; CDR3aa: CASSYLSGTANQPQHF
d_gene: TRBD2; abundance: .; v_gene: TRBV7-7; j_gene: TRBJ2-7; CDR3nt: TGTGCTAGCAGCCCCGGACTAGCGCGAAGCTCCTACGAGCAGTACTTC; CDR3aa: CASSPGLARSSYEQYF
d_gene: .; abundance: .; v_gene: TRBV9; j_gene: TRBJ1-6; CDR3nt: TGTGCCAGCAGCGTAGGGGGTCGGGGGGCGAATTCACCCCTCCACTTT; CDR3aa: CASSVGGRGANSPLHF
d_gene: .; abundance: .; v_gene: TRBV6-1; j_gene: TRBJ1-1; CDR3nt: TGTGCCAGCAGTGAATGGTCCTCTGGGAGGGGGAACGCTTTCTTT; CDR3aa: CASSEWSSGRGNAFF
d_gene: .; abundance: once; v_gene: TRBV5-4; j_gene: TRBJ2-5; CDR3nt: TGTGCCAGCAGCTTATCACCCAGCCAAGAGACCCAGTACTTC; CDR3aa: CASSLSPSQETQYF
d_gene: TRBD2; abundance: .; v_gene: TRBV27; j_gene: TRBJ2-5; CDR3nt: TGTGCCAGCAGTTTTACTAGCGGGGGCCAAGAGACCCAGTACTTC; CDR3aa: CASSFTSGGQETQYF
d_gene: .; abundance: .; v_gene: TRBV6-6; j_gene: TRBJ2-1; CDR3nt: TGTGCCAGCAGTGGAGGGGTTGTCAATGAGCAGTTCTTC; CDR3aa: CASSGGVVNEQFF
d_gene: .; abundance: .; v_gene: TRBV30; j_gene: TRBJ1-5; CDR3nt: TGTGCCTGGAGTGCACCTTGGGACTTTAGCAATCAGCCCCAGCATTTT; CDR3aa: CAWSAPWDFSNQPQHF
d_gene: .; abundance: .; v_gene: TRBV28; j_gene: TRBJ1-1; CDR3nt: TGTGCCACCTTCATTCTTGGCGGAGACACTGAAGCTTTCTTT; CDR3aa: CATFILGGDTEAFF
d_gene: TRBD1; abundance: .; v_gene: TRBV19; j_gene: TRBJ1-5; CDR3nt: TGTGCCAGTAGTATTACAGGGGGCGATCAGCCCCAGCATTTT; CDR3aa: CASSITGGDQPQHF
d_gene: TRBD2; abundance: .; v_gene: TRBV28; j_gene: TRBJ2-2; CDR3nt: TGTGCCAGCAGTTTACAGGGACTAGCGGGGCCCGGGGAGCTGTTTTTT; CDR3aa: CASSLQGLAGPGELFF
d_gene: TRBD1; abundance: .; v_gene: TRBV2; j_gene: TRBJ1-1; CDR3nt: TGTGCCAGCAGGGTCCGGACAGGGGCGCGGAACACTGAAGCTTTCTTT; CDR3aa: CASRVRTGARNTEAFF
d_gene: .; abundance: .; v_gene: TRBV4-3; j_gene: TRBJ1-1; CDR3nt: TGCGCCAGCAGCCAGATCGGCTCCGGCACTGAAGCTTTCTTT; CDR3aa: CASSQIGSGTEAFF
d_gene: TRBD2; abundance: .; v_gene: TRBV6-1; j_gene: TRBJ2-1; CDR3nt: TGTGCCAGCAGTGAAGTTAGCGGGGGGCGACACTCCTACAATGAGCAGTTCTTC; CDR3aa: CASSEVSGGRHSYNEQFF
d_gene: .; abundance: .; v_gene: TRBV19; j_gene: TRBJ1-4; CDR3nt: TGTGCCAGTAGTCTACCCGGGACTAATGAAAAACTGTTTTTT; CDR3aa: CASSLPGTNEKLFF
d_gene: .; abundance: .; v_gene: TRBV5-4; j_gene: TRBJ2-1; CDR3nt: TGTGCCAGTGGGGCAAACAATGAGCAGTTCTTC; CDR3aa: CASGANNEQFF